Presented here are 30 T cell receptor beta chains from one specimen sequenced in a study of blood T cell repertoires in COVID-19. Assay used: immunoSEQ multiplex PCR; TCRdb lists only in-frame clones, some missing. The sample contains some 220,000 clones, approximately 85% of which appear only once. Sample: peripheral blood. All receptors derive from a woman between 70 and 85 years old with COVID-19, enrolled during active disease.

The chain couples TRBV15 to TRBJ2-5, with TRBD2 matching 10 bases. Trimming removed 3 bases from V and 3 bases from J; junction bases left unmatched: 1. The CDR3 contains 14 residues. CDR1 is LNHNV, CDR2 YYDKDF, per germline (reference sequence). CDR3 coding DNA: TGTGCCACCAGCAGTGGACTAGCGGAAGAGACCCAGTACTTC. Translating gives CATSSGLAEETQYF.

This chain's CDR3 is CASSLDSSGTEAFF. The CDR3 region has the DNA TGTGCCAGCAGTCTGGACAGTTCAGGCACTGAAGCTTTCTTT. The V and J genes are TRBV28 and TRBJ1-1, with D possibly matching TRBD1 (6 bases). This CDR3 has 14 residues. Per germline, CDR1 MDHEN and CDR2 SYDVKM. V was trimmed by 5 bases and J by 4 bases, leaving 14 bases between them.

This clone showed up just once. The J gene is TRBJ1-2, the V gene TRBV5-1, with D tentatively TRBD1 (5 bases). The CDR3 sequence is 16 residues long. Between the trimmed V and J ends, which lost 0 bases and 7 bases, there was a span of 19 bases. CDR1 is SGHRS and CDR2 is YFSETQ in the germline V gene. The CDR3 sequence is CASSLAEGVLRLGYTF. The CDR3 bases are TGCGCCAGCAGCTTGGCCGAAGGGGTTCTGCGTCTTGGCTACACCTTC.

The chain employs TRBV19 and TRBJ1-1; D is perhaps TRBD1 (6 bases). The CDR3 totals 17 residues. Germline loops: CDR1 LNHDA, CDR2 SQIVND (reference sequence). V shed 2 bases and J shed 0 bases, with 16 bases lying between them. The CDR3: CASSIRQVGSMNTEAFF. CDR3 coding DNA: TGTGCCAGTAGTATAAGACAGGTCGGCTCTATGAACACTGAAGCTTTCTTT.

This clone was recorded only once. CDR3: CSVVPGRDEQYF. In DNA form, the CDR3 reads TGCAGCGTTGTACCCGGGAGAGACGAGCAGTACTTC. This chain connects TRBV29-1 to TRBJ2-7; weak D call: TRBD2 (6 bases). The germline CDR1 and CDR2 sequences are SQVTM and ANQGSEA. This CDR3 spans 12 amino acids. Trimming pared 4 bases from V and 5 bases from J, leaving 12 bases between.

This clone appeared a single time. Different DNA sequences within this sample yield the same CDR3. CDR3 sequence reads: CASSFSGYGYTF. Here the CDR3 DNA reads TGTGCCAGCAGTTTTTCAGGCTATGGCTACACCTTC. This chain joins TRBV12-3 or TRBV12-4 and TRBJ1-2; D is ambiguous. The CDR3 is made up of 12 amino acids. V was trimmed by 3 bases and J by 4 bases, leaving 6 bases between them.

This sequence joins TRBV27 and TRBJ1-2; tentatively, D is TRBD1 (5 bases). This CDR3 is 17 amino acids long. Trimming left V 2 bases short and J 5 bases short, with 21 bases between. Germline-derived CDR1 and CDR2 are MNHEY and SMNVEV (reference sequence). This CDR3 is CASSLRGWVTAKYGYTF. The CDR3 DNA follows: TGTGCCAGCAGTTTAAGGGGCTGGGTGACAGCGAAATATGGCTACACCTTC.

The V call is TRBV24-1, the J call TRBJ1-1; TRBD1 aligns across 11 bases. The CDR3 length is 13 residues. Germline V gene lookup returns CDR1 KGHDR and CDR2 SFDVKD. V was pared by 9 bases and J by 5 bases, with 4 bases of the junction left unmatched. CDR3 nucleotide sequence: TGTGCCACCGGGGGACAGGGGGGAACTGAAGCTTTCTTT. The encoded protein is CATGGQGGTEAFF.

This clone has just one count. The chain is built from TRBV3-1 (or the pseudogene TRBV3-2) and TRBJ2-1; TRBD2 aligns across 14 bases. The CDR3 consists of 14 residues. The V and J ends lost 6 bases and 9 bases, in that order; junction bases with no gene match: 4. In germline, CDR1 is LGHDT, CDR2 YNNKEL (reference sequence). The CDR3 DNA reads as TGTGCCAGCAGTGGGACTAGCGGGAGCAGTGAGCAGTTCTTC. It yields the protein CASSGTSGSSEQFF.

The chain joins TRBV7-2 to TRBJ1-5; TRBD1 matches 9 bases. This CDR3 is built from 15 residues. V trimming: 5 bases; J trimming: 6 bases; junction bases outside the gene matches: 8. Germline CDR1 and CDR2: SGHTA and FQGNSA. CDR3 sequence reads: CASSAGTGNSQPQHF. The DNA of the CDR3 is TGTGCCAGCAGCGCCGGGACAGGGAACAGTCAGCCCCAGCATTTT.

The chain is built from TRBV9 and TRBJ2-1; no firm D call. The germline V and J ends were trimmed by 0 bases and 4 bases, with 5 bases remaining between them. The V gene's germline CDR1 is SGDLS and CDR2 YYNGEE. The CDR3 runs to 13 residues. Here the CDR3 reads CASSVALYNEQFF. CDR3 nucleotide sequence: TGTGCCAGCAGCGTAGCTTTGTACAATGAGCAGTTCTTC.

The chain links TRBV4-1 to TRBJ2-7; D ambiguous. V lost 4 bases and J lost 4, with 11 bases in between. This CDR3 comprises 13 residues. Germline-derived CDR1 and CDR2 are MGHRA and YSYEKL. CDR3 sequence: CASSPAGGYEQYF. The CDR3 region has the DNA TGCGCCAGCAGCCCCGCCGGTGGTTACGAGCAGTACTTC.

The genes are TRBV3-1 (or the pseudogene TRBV3-2) and TRBJ1-4; D is ambiguous. V was shortened by 4 bases and J by 2 bases, with 8 bases between the two germline ends. The CDR3 length is 14 residues. Germline CDR1 and CDR2: LGHDT and YNNKEL (reference sequence). The CDR3 here is CASSPRGTNEKLFF. Written as DNA, the CDR3 is TGTGCCAGCAGCCCTCGAGGGACTAATGAAAAACTGTTTTTT.

The chain combines TRBV5-1 with TRBJ2-7; 9 bases are a match to TRBD2. CDR1 and CDR2 from the germline V gene are SGHRS and YFSETQ. J gave up 5 bases and V 5 bases, and 11 bases lay outside the gene matches. There are 15 residues in the CDR3. The CDR3 reads CASSTGAGGTHEQYF. CDR3 nucleotides: TGCGCCAGCAGTACGGGGGCGGGAGGGACCCACGAGCAGTACTTC.

The chain couples TRBV4-3 to TRBJ1-3; perhaps TRBD1 as D (6 bases). This CDR3 comprises 15 residues. V lost 0 bases to trimming and J lost 2 bases, with 8 bases between them. CDR1 and CDR2 (germline): LGHNA, YSLEER. The CDR3 bases are TGCGCCAGCAGCCAAGATACAGGGACTGGAAACACCATATATTTT. Amino acids: CASSQDTGTGNTIYF.

The V gene is TRBV5-1, the J gene TRBJ2-5; TRBD2 aligns across 9 bases. V was clipped by 3 bases and J by 5 bases; unmatched bases: 5. The CDR3 runs 14 residues. Looked up from germline, CDR1 is SGHRS and CDR2 is YFSETQ. CDR3 DNA sequence: TGCGCCAGCAGCTCAAGCGGGAGGCTGGAGACCCAGTACTTC. Its protein product is CASSSSGRLETQYF. The full variable domain, rest sourced from reference TRBV5-1 and TRBJ2-5, is KAGVTQTPRYLIKTRGQQVTLSCSPISGHRSVSWYQQTPGQGLQFLFEYFSETQRNKGNFPGRFSGRQFSNSRSEMNVSTLELGDSALYLCASSSSGRLETQYFGPGTRLLVL.

The chain employs TRBV3-1 (or the pseudogene TRBV3-2) and TRBJ2-7; D ambiguous. Germline-derived CDR1 and CDR2 are LGHDT and YNNKEL (reference sequence). V lost 2 bases to trimming and J lost 1 base, with 6 bases between them. CDR3 length: 13 residues. The CDR3 reads CASSQYKSYEQYF. DNA of the CDR3: TGTGCCAGCAGCCAATACAAGTCCTACGAGCAGTACTTC.

V usage is TRBV27 and J usage is TRBJ1-1, with 7 bases identical to TRBD1. The CDR3 has 18 amino acids. CDR1 MNHEY and CDR2 SMNVEV come from the germline V gene (reference sequence). The J segment lost 3 bases and the V segment lost 4 bases, leaving 17 bases of the junction unmatched. The chain's CDR3 is CASSSPMGIGGRDTEAFF. CDR3 DNA sequence: TGTGCCAGCAGTTCCCCAATGGGCATAGGGGGCAGGGACACTGAAGCTTTCTTT.

CDR3 protein: CSVGSSTGLNTEAFF. The CDR3 nucleotides are TGCAGCGTCGGAAGCTCGACAGGGCTGAACACTGAAGCTTTCTTT. The chain recombines TRBV29-1 with TRBJ1-1, with 7 bases matching TRBD1. CDR1 is SQVTM and CDR2 is ANQGSEA in the germline V gene. The V and J ends lost 6 bases and 0 bases, in that order; junction bases with no gene match: 10. The length of the CDR3 is 15 residues.

The rearrangement links TRBV18 to TRBJ1-2; maybe TRBD1 (5 bases). Germline lookup yields CDR1 KGHSH and CDR2 LQKENI. CDR3 length: 15 amino acids. V dropped 3 bases and J dropped 5 bases, with 16 bases sitting between them. CDR3 sequence reads: CASSPLTSDSYGYTF. DNA of the CDR3: TGTGCCAGCTCACCCTTAACGTCAGACAGTTATGGCTACACCTTC.

The genes are TRBV7-2 and TRBJ2-3; 13 bases are a match to TRBD2. Germline V gene data show CDR1 as SGHTA and CDR2 as FQGNSA. The CDR3 runs to 17 residues. V trimming: 1 base; J trimming: 6 bases; junction bases outside the gene matches: 7. The CDR3 DNA is TGTGCCAGCAGCTTAGAGAGGACTAGCGGGAGTGGGGATACGCAGTATTTT. This codes for CASSLERTSGSGDTQYF.

The chain is built from TRBV4-2 and TRBJ1-2; TRBD1 matches at 8 bases. Germline V lookup: CDR1 LGHNA, CDR2 YNFKEQ. J gave up 5 bases and V 0 bases, and 8 bases lay outside the gene matches. The CDR3 consists of 16 residues. The CDR3 coding sequence is TGTGCCAGCAGCCAAGATCCAGGGGGCTTGGGTTATGGCTACACCTTC. Its translation: CASSQDPGGLGYGYTF.

This rearrangement joins TRBV6-1 to TRBJ1-4, with 7 bases lining up with TRBD1. The CDR3 length is 14 residues. Trimming took 1 base from V and 7 from J; bases not matched to a gene: 3. CDR1 is MNHNS, CDR2 SASEGT, per germline. The CDR3 loop reads CASSEGQGFEKLFF. In DNA form, the CDR3 reads TGTGCCAGCAGTGAAGGACAGGGTTTTGAAAAACTGTTTTTT.

The chain is built from TRBV7-9 and TRBJ2-3, with 8 nucleotides matching TRBD2. Trimming cost V 5 bases and J 5 bases; bases outside gene matches: 12. In germline, CDR1 is SEHNR, CDR2 FQNEAQ (reference sequence). CDR3 length: 16 residues. CDR3 nucleotides: TGTGCCAGCAGCGCAGGAGCGGGAGTTTATCTAGATACGCAGTATTTT. It encodes CASSAGAGVYLDTQYF. The whole variable domain, remainder taken from reference TRBV7-9 and TRBJ2-3, is DTGVSQNPRHKITKRGQNVTFRCDPISEHNRLYWYRQTLGQGPEFLTYFQNEAQLEKSRLLSDRFSAERPKGSFSTLEIQRTEQGDSAMYLCASSAGAGVYLDTQYFGPGTRLTVL.

The chain has TRBV28 and TRBJ1-5, with 8 bases lining up with TRBD1. The CDR3 consists of 16 residues. Germline loops: CDR1 MDHEN, CDR2 SYDVKM. The J segment lost 6 bases and the V segment lost 2 bases, leaving 9 bases of the junction unmatched. The CDR3 DNA reads TGTGCCAGCAGTTTAAGGTGGGCAGGGGGCAGTCAGCCCCAGCATTTT. This codes for CASSLRWAGGSQPQHF.

This clone was counted between two and nine times. The chain combines TRBV20-1 with TRBJ1-1, with 7 bases lining up with TRBD1. The V gene end was trimmed by 6 bases and the J gene end by 10 bases; junction bases not matched to a gene: 5. CDR1 and CDR2 (germline): DFQATT, SNEGSKA (reference sequence). The CDR3 totals 10 residues. The CDR3 here is CSAGDSRAFF. In DNA form, the CDR3 reads TGCAGTGCAGGGGACAGTCGAGCTTTCTTT.

This clone was counted a few times. This rearrangement joins TRBV7-9 to TRBJ1-3; 7 bases map to TRBD1. This CDR3 is 15 amino acids long. After removal of 4 bases from V and 1 base from J, the junction contained 4 bases not matched to a gene. Germline CDR1 SEHNR, CDR2 FQNEAQ (reference sequence). CDR3 DNA sequence: TGTGCCAGCAGCTATCAACAGGGGTCTGGAAACACCATATATTTT. This sequence encodes CASSYQQGSGNTIYF.

The V gene is TRBV29-1, the J gene TRBJ2-1, with TRBD1 identical over 11 bases. The V and J ends lost 0 bases and 4 bases, in that order; junction bases with no gene match: 5. Germline lookup yields CDR1 SQVTM and CDR2 ANQGSEA. There are 16 residues in the CDR3. The CDR3 reads CSVEEPGTGGYNEQFF. CDR3 nucleotides: TGCAGCGTTGAAGAACCCGGGACAGGGGGATACAATGAGCAGTTCTTC.

The V and J genes are TRBV5-4 and TRBJ2-1; 13 bases line up with TRBD2. The CDR3 is 17 residues long. The germline CDR1 and CDR2 sequences are SGHNT and YYREEE (reference sequence). The V and J ends lost 1 base and 5 bases, in that order; junction bases with no gene match: 6. The chain's CDR3 is CASSLSIGLAGDNEQFF. The CDR3 region has the DNA TGTGCCAGCAGCTTGTCAATTGGACTAGCGGGAGACAATGAGCAGTTCTTC.

The gene calls are TRBV11-2 and TRBJ1-6; 11 bases map to TRBD1. The CDR3 runs to 16 residues. With V trimmed by 0 bases and J by 9 bases, 4 bases remained unmatched. Per germline, CDR1 SGHAT and CDR2 FQNNGV. CDR3: CASSLEDRGRSSPLHF. CDR3 DNA sequence: TGTGCCAGCAGCTTAGAGGACAGGGGGCGAAGTTCACCCCTCCACTTT.